The 20 T cell receptor beta chains reported below all come from one sample, sequenced in a study of CD8 T cells in ankylosing spondylitis. General study results and limits: A motif in TCR beta, a set of eight highly homologous variants, appeared characteristic of ankylosing spondylitis blood.

These receptors have no known antigen. From the 5' RACE reads, TCRdb called clonotypes with MiXCR, one entry per CDR3 protein. The sample lists 700,000 to 850,000 distinct CDR3 sequences; approximately 12% were seen once. Sequencing was performed on blood, either unsorted or a sorted T cell fraction (not recorded which). All receptors derive from a male donor with ankylosing spondylitis.

In this sample, this clonotype turned up a few times. The genes are TRBV5-1 and TRBJ1-1, with D hard to call. Trimming cost V 5 bases and J 6 bases, with 14 bases left between them. The CDR3 has 13 residues. Germline CDR1 and CDR2: SGHRS and YFSETQ. CDR3 amino acids: CASSTTAEAEAFF. The CDR3 DNA sequence: TGCGCCAGCAGTACTACAGCCGAAGCTGAAGCTTTCTTT.

This clonotype was found a few times. This chain joins TRBV20-1 and TRBJ1-4; D not resolved. There are 13 residues in the CDR3. Trimming stripped 7 bases from V and 1 base from J, with 10 bases between. CDR1 and CDR2 (germline): DFQATT, SNEGSKA (reference sequence). The CDR3 loop reads CSVTRGTNEKLFF. The CDR3 nucleotides are TGCAGTGTTACACGAGGAACTAATGAAAAACTGTTTTTT.

V usage is TRBV7-3 and J usage is TRBJ2-3, with D maybe TRBD2 (6 bases). CDR3 size: 14 residues. CDR1 and CDR2 from the germline V gene are SGHTA and FQGTGA. V dropped 3 bases and J dropped 2 bases, with 9 bases sitting between them. CDR3 nucleotide sequence: TGTGCCAGCAGCTTGGGGACTCACACAGATACGCAGTATTTT. Encoded protein: CASSLGTHTDTQYF.

The V call is TRBV20-1, the J call TRBJ2-1; 7 positions match TRBD2. The length of the CDR3 is 13 residues. CDR1 is DFQATT, CDR2 SNEGSKA, per germline (reference sequence). Trimming cost V 3 bases and J 15 bases; bases outside gene matches: 14. CDR3 nucleotide sequence: TGCAGTGCTAGGGGCGGGAGCCTCCAAGGGCGGTTCTTC. It codes for CSARGGSLQGRFF.

Ten or more counts support this clonotype. This chain connects TRBV18 to TRBJ2-7; possibly TRBD1 for D (5 bases). Trimming stripped 6 bases from V and 1 base from J, with 16 bases between. The V gene's germline CDR1 is KGHSH and CDR2 LQKENI. The CDR3 covers 15 residues. The CDR3 is CASSPRQTTSYEQYF. The CDR3 DNA reads as TGTGCCAGCTCTCCAAGACAGACAACTTCCTACGAGCAGTACTTC.

The J gene is TRBJ1-1, the V gene TRBV20-1; D is undetermined. V was clipped by 0 bases and J by 7 bases, with 9 bases between them. The CDR3 is made up of 12 amino acids. CDR1 is DFQATT, CDR2 SNEGSKA, per germline (reference sequence). The CDR3 sequence: CSARDRLGEAFF. CDR3 DNA: TGCAGTGCTAGAGATCGGCTAGGTGAAGCTTTCTTT.

The gene calls are TRBV18 and TRBJ1-2; possible D gene TRBD1, 5 bases. The CDR3 has 16 amino acids. The V end lost 2 bases, the J end lost 8 bases, and 21 bases lay between the germline ends. The germline V gene encodes CDR1 KGHSH and CDR2 LQKENI. CDR3 sequence (DNA): TGTGCCAGCTCACCAAGCTCGATGCAGGGAATAGGAGGCTACACCTTC. Protein product: CASSPSSMQGIGGYTF.

This clonotype has at least ten counts. The CDR3: CASRRDRYQPQHF. The CDR3 DNA is TGTGCCAGCAGGCGGGACAGGTATCAGCCCCAGCATTTT. This rearrangement joins TRBV7-2 to TRBJ1-5; TRBD1 matches 8 bases. V lost 6 bases, J lost 5 bases, and 3 bases stayed unmatched. CDR1 is SGHTA and CDR2 is FQGNSA in the germline V gene. There are 13 residues in the CDR3.

The J gene is TRBJ2-1, the V gene TRBV3-1; unclear D gene. Germline CDR1 reads LGHDT; CDR2 reads YNNKEL (reference sequence). Trimming shortened V by 1 base and J by 3 bases, and 13 bases separated the two germline ends. This CDR3 comprises 16 residues. The CDR3 sequence is CASSQVPLKGYNEQFF. The CDR3, as DNA: TGTGCCAGCAGCCAAGTTCCCCTAAAGGGCTACAATGAGCAGTTCTTC.

This clonotype showed up many times. The V and J genes are TRBV7-9 and TRBJ2-2; D is possibly TRBD1 (5 bases). CDR1 SEHNR and CDR2 FQNEAQ come from the germline V gene (reference sequence). Trimming removed 4 bases from V and 3 bases from J, with 15 bases in between. CDR3 length: 16 amino acids. The CDR3 bases are TGTGCCAGCAGCTCTCATTGGGGCCGACACACCGGGGAGCTGTTTTTT. Translation gives CASSSHWGRHTGELFF.

This clonotype has a count of ten or more. The chain links TRBV12-3 or TRBV12-4 to TRBJ2-7, with a weak D call TRBD1 (6 bases). The V end lost 6 bases, the J end lost 3 bases, and 15 bases lay between the germline ends. The CDR3 totals 14 residues. CDR3 DNA sequence: TGTGCCAGCAGCTCCGGACAGATCAACTACGAGCAGTACTTC. Translating it yields CASSSGQINYEQYF.

The rearrangement joins TRBV28 to TRBJ2-3; D uncertain. Looked up from germline, CDR1 is MDHEN and CDR2 is SYDVKM. V dropped 7 bases and J dropped 2 bases, with 10 bases sitting between them. The CDR3 runs to 13 residues. In nucleotides, the CDR3 is TGTGCCAGCACATCGGTAAACACAGATACGCAGTATTTT. Protein product: CASTSVNTDTQYF.

In its sample, this clonotype was seen a few times. The chain joins TRBV5-1 to TRBJ2-1; D might be TRBD2 (5 bases). Germline CDR1 reads SGHRS; CDR2 reads YFSETQ. Trimming pared 3 bases from V and 4 bases from J, leaving 14 bases between. The CDR3 extends over 15 amino acids. CDR3 sequence: CASSSTSRGYNEQFF. CDR3 nucleotide sequence: TGCGCCAGCAGCTCCACTAGTAGAGGATACAATGAGCAGTTCTTC. Complete variable domain (other parts from reference TRBV5-1 and TRBJ2-1): KAGVTQTPRYLIKTRGQQVTLSCSPISGHRSVSWYQQTPGQGLQFLFEYFSETQRNKGNFPGRFSGRQFSNSRSEMNVSTLELGDSALYLCASSSTSRGYNEQFFGPGTRLTVL.

This chain uses TRBV7-9 with TRBJ1-2, with D possibly matching TRBD1 (5 bases). Trimming left V 2 bases short and J 2 bases short, with 12 bases between. CDR1 and CDR2 from the germline V gene are SEHNR and FQNEAQ (reference sequence). The CDR3 sequence is 15 residues long. Here the CDR3 reads CASSLNGAGNYGYTF. The CDR3 coding sequence is TGTGCCAGCAGCTTAAATGGTGCAGGGAACTATGGCTACACCTTC. The entire variable domain, with the rest obtained from reference TRBV7-9 and TRBJ1-2, is as follows: DTGVSQNPRHKITKRGQNVTFRCDPISEHNRLYWYRQTLGQGPEFLTYFQNEAQLEKSRLLSDRFSAERPKGSFSTLEIQRTEQGDSAMYLCASSLNGAGNYGYTFGSGTRLTVV.

This clonotype was observed many times. The V and J genes are TRBV7-2 and TRBJ2-1; D is ambiguous. Germline loops: CDR1 SGHTA, CDR2 FQGNSA. This CDR3 has 13 residues. Trimming shortened V by 0 bases and J by 7 bases, and 7 bases separated the two germline ends. DNA for the CDR3: TGTGCCAGCAGCTTAGCGCCCACGAATGAGCAGTTCTTC. Amino acid sequence: CASSLAPTNEQFF.

The chain recombines TRBV14 with TRBJ2-7; TRBD2 matches at 9 bases. The CDR3 runs 14 residues. After removal of 1 base from V and 6 bases from J, the junction contained 4 bases not matched to a gene. Germline CDR1 and CDR2: SGHDN and FVKESK. The CDR3: CASSQGYSGSEQYF. The CDR3 region has the DNA TGTGCCAGCAGCCAAGGATATAGCGGGAGCGAGCAGTACTTC. Filled out from reference TRBV14 and TRBJ2-7, the complete variable domain reads EAGVTQFPSHSVIEKGQTVTLRCDPISGHDNLYWYRRVMGKEIKFLLHFVKESKQDESGMPNNRFLAERTGGTYSTLKVQPAELEDSGVYFCASSQGYSGSEQYFGPGTRLTVT.

A few counts support this clonotype. The chain employs TRBV20-1 and TRBJ2-7; 8 positions match TRBD1. Germline V CDR1 and CDR2: DFQATT, SNEGSKA (reference sequence). The CDR3 is made up of 15 amino acids. J lost 6 bases, V lost 1 base, and 11 bases had no gene match. CDR3 residues: CSARGGWQGAGEQYF. For the CDR3, the DNA is TGCAGTGCTAGAGGGGGGTGGCAGGGGGCAGGCGAGCAGTACTTC.

The V gene is TRBV18, the J gene TRBJ1-2; D not certain. The length of the CDR3 is 12 residues. Trimming removed 6 bases from V and 8 bases from J, with 13 bases in between. Germline V gene sequence: CDR1 KGHSH, CDR2 LQKENI. The CDR3 DNA is TGTGCCAGCTCCCAACCACAGAGCGGCTACACCTTC. Its translation is CASSQPQSGYTF.

Many counts were recorded for this clonotype. A read error may account for a junction end that differs from germline. The chain carries TRBV5-1 and TRBJ2-3, with TRBD1 as a possible D gene (5 bases). Germline CDR1 reads SGHRS; CDR2 reads YFSETQ. This CDR3 is built from 14 residues. The CDR3 region has the DNA TGTGCCAGCAGTTTTGGGCAGGGAACAGATACGCAGTATTTT. Amino acid sequence: CASSFGQGTDTQYF.

V gene TRBV11-2 combines with J gene TRBJ2-5, with D tentatively TRBD1 (5 bases). V shed 5 bases and J shed 2 bases, with 12 bases lying between them. The CDR3 length is 14 residues. Germline assignment: CDR1 SGHAT and CDR2 FQNNGV. The CDR3, as DNA: TGTGCCAGCAGCACCAGGGTATCGCAAGAGACCCAGTACTTC. This encodes CASSTRVSQETQYF.